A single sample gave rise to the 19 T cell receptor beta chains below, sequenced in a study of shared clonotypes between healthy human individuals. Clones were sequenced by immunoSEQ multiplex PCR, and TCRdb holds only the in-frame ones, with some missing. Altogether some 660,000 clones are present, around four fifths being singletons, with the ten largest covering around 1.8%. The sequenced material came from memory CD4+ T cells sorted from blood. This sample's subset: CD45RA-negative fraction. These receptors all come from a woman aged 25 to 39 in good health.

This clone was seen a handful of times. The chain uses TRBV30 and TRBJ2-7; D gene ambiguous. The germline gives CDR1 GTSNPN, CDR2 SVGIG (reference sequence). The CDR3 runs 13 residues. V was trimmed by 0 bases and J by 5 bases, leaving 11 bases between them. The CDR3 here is CAWSVRLSDEQYF. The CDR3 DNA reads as TGTGCCTGGAGTGTCAGGCTCTCGGACGAGCAGTACTTC.

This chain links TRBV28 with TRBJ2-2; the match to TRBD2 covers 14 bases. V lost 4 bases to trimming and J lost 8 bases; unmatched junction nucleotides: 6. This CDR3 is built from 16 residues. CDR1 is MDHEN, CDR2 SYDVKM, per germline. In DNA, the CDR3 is TGTGCCAGCAGTTCCGGGACTAGCGGGAGTAAGGGGGAGCTGTTTTTT. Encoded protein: CASSSGTSGSKGELFF.

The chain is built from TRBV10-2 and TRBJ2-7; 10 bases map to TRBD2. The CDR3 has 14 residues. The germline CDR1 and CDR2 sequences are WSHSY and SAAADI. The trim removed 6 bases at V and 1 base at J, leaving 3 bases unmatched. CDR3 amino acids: CASRLLAGSYEQYF. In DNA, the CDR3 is TGCGCCAGCAGACTACTAGCGGGATCCTACGAGCAGTACTTC.

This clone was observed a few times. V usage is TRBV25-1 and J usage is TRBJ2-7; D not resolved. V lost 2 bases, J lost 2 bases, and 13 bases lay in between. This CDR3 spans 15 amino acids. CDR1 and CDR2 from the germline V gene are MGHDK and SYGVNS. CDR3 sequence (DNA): TGTGCCAGCAGTGAAACTCGGCTGAATACCTACGAGCAGTACTTC. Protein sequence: CASSETRLNTYEQYF.

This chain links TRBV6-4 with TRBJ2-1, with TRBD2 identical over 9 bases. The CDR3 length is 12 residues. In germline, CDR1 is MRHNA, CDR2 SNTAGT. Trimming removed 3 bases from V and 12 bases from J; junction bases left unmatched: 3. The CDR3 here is CASSDSGRGQFF. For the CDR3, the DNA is TGTGCCAGCAGTGATAGCGGGAGAGGGCAGTTCTTC.

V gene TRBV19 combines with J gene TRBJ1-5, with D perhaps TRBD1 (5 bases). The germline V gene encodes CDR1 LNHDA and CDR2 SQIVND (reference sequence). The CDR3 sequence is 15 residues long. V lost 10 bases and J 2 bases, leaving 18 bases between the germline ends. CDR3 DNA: TGTGCCACCGTAGGGAGGGGAAGGGGCAATCAGCCCCAGCATTTT. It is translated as CATVGRGRGNQPQHF. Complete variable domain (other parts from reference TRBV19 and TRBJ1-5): DGGITQSPKYLFRKEGQNVTLSCEQNLNHDAMYWYRQDPGQGLRLIYYSQIVNDFQKGDIAEGYSVSREKKESFPLTVTSAQKNPTAFYLCATVGRGRGNQPQHFGDGTRLSIL.

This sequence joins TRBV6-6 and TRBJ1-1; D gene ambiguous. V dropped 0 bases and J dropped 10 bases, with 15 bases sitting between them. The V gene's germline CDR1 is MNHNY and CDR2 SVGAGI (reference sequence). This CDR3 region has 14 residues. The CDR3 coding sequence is TGTGCCAGCAGTTACTCGCCCCCGTCGTTTCTAGCTTTCTTT. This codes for CASSYSPPSFLAFF.

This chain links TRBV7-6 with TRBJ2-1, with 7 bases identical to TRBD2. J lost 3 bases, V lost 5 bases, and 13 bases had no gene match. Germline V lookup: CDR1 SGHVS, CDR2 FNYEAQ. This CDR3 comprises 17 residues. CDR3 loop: CASSKERGNQHYNEQFF. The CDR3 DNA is TGTGCCAGCAGCAAAGAGCGGGGCAACCAACACTACAATGAGCAGTTCTTC.

The CDR3 DNA follows: TGCAGCGTGAGCAATGCGGGCACCGGGGAGCTGTTTTTT. This gives the protein CSVSNAGTGELFF. The gene calls are TRBV29-1 and TRBJ2-2; perhaps TRBD2 as D (5 bases). Germline CDR1 SQVTM, CDR2 ANQGSEA. V was clipped by 6 bases and J by 4 bases, with 12 bases between them. This CDR3 is 13 amino acids long.

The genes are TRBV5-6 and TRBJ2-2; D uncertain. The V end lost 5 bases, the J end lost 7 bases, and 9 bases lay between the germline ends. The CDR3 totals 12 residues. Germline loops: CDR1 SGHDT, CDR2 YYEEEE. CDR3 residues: CASRVIGGELFF. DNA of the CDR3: TGTGCCAGCAGGGTTATAGGCGGGGAGCTGTTTTTT. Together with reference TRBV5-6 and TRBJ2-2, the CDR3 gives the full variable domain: DAGVTQSPTHLIKTRGQQVTLRCSPKSGHDTVSWYQQALGQGPQFIFQYYEEEERQRGNFPDRFSGHQFPNYSSELNVNALLLGDSALYLCASRVIGGELFFGEGSRLTVL.

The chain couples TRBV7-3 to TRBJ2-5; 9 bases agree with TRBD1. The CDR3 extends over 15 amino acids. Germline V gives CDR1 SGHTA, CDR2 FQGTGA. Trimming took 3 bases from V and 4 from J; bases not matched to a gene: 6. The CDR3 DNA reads TGTGCCAGCAGCTTGGGGACAGGGAGGCGAGAGACCCAGTACTTC. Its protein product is CASSLGTGRRETQYF.

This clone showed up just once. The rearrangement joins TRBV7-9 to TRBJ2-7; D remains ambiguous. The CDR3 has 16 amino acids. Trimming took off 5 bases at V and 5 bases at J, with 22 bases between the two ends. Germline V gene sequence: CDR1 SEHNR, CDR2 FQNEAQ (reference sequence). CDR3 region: CASSRPVDPLRDEQYF. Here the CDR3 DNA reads TGTGCCAGCAGCCGACCAGTAGACCCCCTCCGGGACGAGCAGTACTTC.

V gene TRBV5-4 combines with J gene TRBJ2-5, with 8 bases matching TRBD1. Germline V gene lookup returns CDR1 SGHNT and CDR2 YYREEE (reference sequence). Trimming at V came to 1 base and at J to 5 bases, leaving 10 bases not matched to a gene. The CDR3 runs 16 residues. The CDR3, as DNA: TGTGCCAGCAGCTTGTCAGGGGGCGCCCCGTGGGAGACCCAGTACTTC. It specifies CASSLSGGAPWETQYF.

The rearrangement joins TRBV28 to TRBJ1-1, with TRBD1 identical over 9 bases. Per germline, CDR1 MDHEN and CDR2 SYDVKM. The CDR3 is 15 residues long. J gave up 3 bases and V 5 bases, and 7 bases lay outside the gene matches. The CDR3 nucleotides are TGTGCCAGCAGTCCTCCGGGACAGGGTCACACTGAAGCTTTCTTT. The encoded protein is CASSPPGQGHTEAFF.

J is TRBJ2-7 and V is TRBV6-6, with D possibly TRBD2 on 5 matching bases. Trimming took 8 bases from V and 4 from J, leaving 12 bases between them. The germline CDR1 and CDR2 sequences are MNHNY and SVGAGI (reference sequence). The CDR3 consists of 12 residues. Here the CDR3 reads CASGRLDYEQYF. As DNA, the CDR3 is TGTGCCAGCGGGAGACTGGATTACGAGCAGTACTTC.

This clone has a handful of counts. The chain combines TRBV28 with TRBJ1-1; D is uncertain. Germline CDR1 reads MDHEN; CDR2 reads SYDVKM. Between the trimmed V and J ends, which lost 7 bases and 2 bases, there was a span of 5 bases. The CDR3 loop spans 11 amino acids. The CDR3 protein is CASISNTEAFF. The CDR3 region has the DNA TGTGCCAGCATTTCCAACACTGAAGCTTTCTTT.

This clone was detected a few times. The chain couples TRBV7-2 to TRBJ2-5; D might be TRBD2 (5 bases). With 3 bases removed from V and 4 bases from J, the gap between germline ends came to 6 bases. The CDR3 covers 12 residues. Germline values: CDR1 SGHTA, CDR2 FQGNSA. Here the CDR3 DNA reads TGTGCCAGCAGCTTGAGGGTAGAGACCCAGTACTTC. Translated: CASSLRVETQYF.

CDR3 residues: CASSQDRAGHGEQYF. The DNA for the CDR3 is TGTGCCAGCAGCCAGGATAGAGCGGGACATGGCGAGCAGTACTTC. V is TRBV14 and J is TRBJ2-5, with D perhaps TRBD2 (7 bases). The DNA matches TRBJ2-7 better at its end, which makes the J call doubtful. The CDR3 length is 15 residues. Germline V gene data show CDR1 as SGHDN and CDR2 as FVKESK.

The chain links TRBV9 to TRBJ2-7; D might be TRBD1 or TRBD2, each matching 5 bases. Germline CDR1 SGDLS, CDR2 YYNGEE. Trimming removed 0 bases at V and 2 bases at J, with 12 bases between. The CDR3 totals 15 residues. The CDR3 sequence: CASSVATEGPYEQYF. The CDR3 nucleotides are TGTGCCAGCAGCGTAGCTACAGAGGGGCCCTACGAGCAGTACTTC.